These T cell receptor beta chains were read from a single sample in a study of blood T cells in healthy people across ages. MiXCR, applied by TCRdb to the 5' RACE reads, yields one record per CDR3 protein. The profile shows 850,000 to 1,000,000 distinct CDR3 sequences, 40% to 60% of them singletons. Sequenced: blood. The receptors were gathered from a man aged 25 to 40 in good health. Both conserved end residues are part of each CDR3. The D gene is left open where the match is weak. Size is omitted from some rows. Given values are once, few, many or a class for expanded clones.

TRBJ2-3,few,TRBV20-1,NA,CSANQQGTDTQYF,TGCAGTGCCAATCAACAGGGCACTGATACGCAGTATTTT
TRBJ1-6,NA,TRBV4-2,NA,CASSQDLAGLRRDSPLHF,TGTGCCAGCAGCCAAGATTTGGCAGGCTTGAGACGGGATTCACCCCTCCACTTT
TRBJ2-7,NA,TRBV27,NA,CASSLRAAYEQYF,TGTGCCAGCAGTTTAAGGGCTGCCTACGAGCAGTACTTC
TRBJ2-7,many,TRBV4-3,NA,CASSQARGSYEQYF,TGCGCCAGCAGCCAAGCGCGGGGCTCCTACGAGCAGTACTTC
TRBJ1-6,NA,TRBV28,TRBD1,CATTDRVNSPLHF,TGTGCCACCACAGACAGGGTAAATTCACCCCTCCACTTT
TRBJ2-5,NA,TRBV4-1,NA,CASSPLPGRDRETQYF,TGCGCCAGCAGCCCCCTCCCGGGACGGGATAGGGAGACCCAGTACTTC
TRBJ2-7,NA,TRBV5-8,NA,CASSLEVGQSYEQYF,TGTGCCAGCAGCTTGGAAGTCGGCCAATCCTACGAGCAGTACTTC
TRBJ2-7,NA,TRBV2,TRBD1,CASSENQGTGDEQYF,TGTGCCAGCAGTGAAAATCAGGGGACAGGGGACGAGCAGTACTTC
TRBJ2-3,NA,TRBV21-1,NA,CASRSGQGYRFRNTDTQYF,TGTGCCAGCAGAAGTGGGCAGGGCTACCGATTTAGGAACACAGATACGCAGTATTTT
TRBJ1-4,NA,TRBV4-1,TRBD1,CASSQGQGPRGEKLFF,TGCGCCAGCAGCCAGGGACAGGGACCCAGAGGTGAAAAACTGTTTTTT
TRBJ2-1,NA,TRBV29-1,NA,CSVPPPGRNEQFF,TGCAGCGTCCCCCCACCAGGGAGGAATGAGCAGTTCTTC
TRBJ2-3,NA,TRBV7-8,TRBD2,CASSLPPGGAKDTQYF,TGTGCCAGCAGCTTGCCCCCCGGGGGGGCCAAAGATACGCAGTATTTT
TRBJ2-1,NA,TRBV7-6,TRBD2,CASSARTSGDSQETQFF,TGTGCCAGCAGCGCACGGACTAGCGGGGACTCCCAAGAGACCCAGTTCTTC
TRBJ2-1,few,TRBV6-2/TRBV6-3,NA,CASRYDGNEQFF,TGTGCCAGCAGATACGACGGGAATGAGCAGTTCTTC
TRBJ1-1,NA,TRBV28,NA,CASRLPGNLNTEAFF,TGTGCCAGCAGATTACCAGGGAACCTGAACACTGAAGCTTTCTTT
TRBJ1-2,NA,TRBV15,TRBD1,CATTFGTGILNGYTF,TGTGCCACCACTTTCGGGACAGGGATCTTGAATGGCTACACCTTC
TRBJ2-3,NA,TRBV7-2,TRBD2,CASSASGGPTDTQYF,TGTGCCAGCAGCGCTAGCGGGGGGCCGACAGATACGCAGTATTTT
TRBJ1-2,NA,TRBV3-1,NA,CASSQSAKAIGYTF,TGTGCCAGCAGCCAATCAGCCAAGGCTATCGGCTACACCTTC
TRBJ1-1,NA,TRBV4-1,NA,CASSQDPSEAFF,TGCGCCAGCAGCCAAGATCCCAGTGAAGCTTTCTTT
TRBJ2-7,few,TRBV4-1,TRBD1,CASSQEAGQAAYEQYF,TGCGCCAGCAGCCAAGAAGCAGGACAGGCAGCCTACGAGCAGTACTTC
TRBJ2-7,NA,TRBV18,NA,CASSLIPVEQYF,TGTGCCAGCTCCCTCATTCCGGTCGAGCAGTACTTC
TRBJ1-5,NA,TRBV20-1,NA,CSAREPREYQPQHF,TGCAGTGCTAGAGAGCCCAGGGAGTATCAGCCCCAGCATTTT
TRBJ1-1,NA,TRBV3-1,NA,CASSQAQQNTEAFF,TGTGCCAGCAGCCAAGCCCAACAGAACACTGAAGCTTTCTTT
TRBJ2-3,NA,TRBV14,TRBD2,CASSLRLAGDRDTQYF,TGTGCCAGCAGCCTTCGACTAGCGGGGGACAGGGATACGCAGTATTTT
TRBJ2-5,NA,TRBV6-2/TRBV6-3,NA,CASGQVRGETQYF,TGTGCCAGCGGACAAGTTAGGGGGGAGACCCAGTACTTC
TRBJ1-1,few,TRBV30,NA,CAWSVSIGELAFF,TGTGCCTGGAGTGTATCTATCGGGGAGCTCGCTTTCTTT
TRBJ1-1,NA,TRBV18,TRBD1,CASSPGQGSEAFF,TGTGCCAGCTCACCAGGACAGGGGAGTGAAGCTTTCTTT
TRBJ2-3,few,TRBV7-9,TRBD1,CASSSTTSGTDRTDTQYF,TGTGCCAGCAGCTCAACAACCTCGGGGACAGACCGCACAGATACGCAGTATTTT
TRBJ1-2,NA,TRBV27,TRBD1,CASTTGGSGYTF,TGTGCCAGCACAACAGGGGGCTCGGGCTACACCTTC
TRBJ2-3,few,TRBV29-1,NA,CSVEYPMRDLTDTQYF,TGCAGCGTTGAATACCCCATGCGGGACCTCACAGATACGCAGTATTTT
TRBJ1-6,NA,TRBV20-1,NA,CSALGEETYNSPLHF,TGCAGTGCCTTAGGGGAGGAAACCTATAATTCACCCCTCCACTTT
TRBJ2-1,NA,TRBV12-3/TRBV12-4,NA,CASSQGSGTLNEQFF,TGTGCCAGCAGTCAAGGGTCGGGGACTCTCAATGAGCAGTTCTTC
TRBJ1-2,NA,TRBV28,NA,CASRGHGTHPGYTF,TGTGCCAGCAGGGGCCACGGGACCCACCCTGGCTACACCTTC
TRBJ1-4,NA,TRBV15,NA,CATSRDKYRQFF,TGTGCCACCAGCAGAGATAAATACAGGCAGTTTTTT
TRBJ2-5,many,TRBV6-5,NA,CASTSWGRQETQYF,TGTGCCAGTACCAGCTGGGGTAGGCAAGAGACCCAGTACTTC
TRBJ1-5,few,TRBV12-3/TRBV12-4,NA,CASRPTGTRGNQPQHF,TGTGCCAGCAGACCTACCGGGACCCGTGGCAATCAGCCCCAGCATTTT
TRBJ2-3,NA,TRBV3-1,TRBD2,CASSPPFGLADYTQYF,TGTGCCAGCAGCCCCCCCTTCGGACTAGCGGATTATACGCAGTATTTT
TRBJ2-6,NA,TRBV7-9,NA,CASSVRGAPGANVLTF,TGTGCCAGCAGCGTCCGAGGGGCTCCGGGGGCCAACGTCCTGACTTTC
TRBJ1-1,few,TRBV4-1,NA,CASSQPGPHTEAFF,TGCGCCAGCAGCCAACCGGGGCCTCACACTGAAGCTTTCTTT
TRBJ1-1,NA,TRBV12-5,NA,CASGREPNTEAFF,TGTGCTAGTGGCCGAGAACCGAACACTGAAGCTTTCTTT
TRBJ2-3,NA,TRBV7-8,TRBD1,CASSVGGLRDTQYF,TGTGCCAGCAGCGTAGGGGGCCTCAGAGATACGCAGTATTTT
TRBJ2-3,NA,TRBV29-1,NA,CSGGPRGDTQYF,TGCAGCGGGGGACCTCGGGGGGATACGCAGTATTTT
TRBJ2-3,NA,TRBV4-2,TRBD1,CASSLDRDRDTDTQYF,TGTGCCAGCAGCTTAGACCGGGACAGAGACACAGATACGCAGTATTTT
TRBJ2-7,NA,TRBV4-1,NA,CASSQDESWGVGYEQYF,TGCGCCAGCAGCCAAGATGAATCTTGGGGTGTAGGCTACGAGCAGTACTTC
TRBJ2-7,NA,TRBV10-3,TRBD2,CAISFSGNPYEQYF,TGTGCCATCAGCTTTAGCGGGAACCCCTACGAGCAGTACTTC
TRBJ2-1,NA,TRBV15,NA,CASRAPPGNEQFF,TGTGCCTCCCGGGCGCCTCCGGGCAATGAGCAGTTCTTC
TRBJ1-4,NA,TRBV28,TRBD1,CARKTQGKPFREKLFF,TGTGCCCGAAAAACACAGGGGAAGCCTTTCCGCGAAAAACTGTTTTTT